This entry features one TCR beta chain sequence. Germline V gene lookup returns CDR1 MDHEN and CDR2 SYDVKM. V lost 5 bases to trimming and J lost 1 base; unmatched junction nucleotides: 10. The length of the CDR3 is 19 residues. Use of 60 Vbeta and 13 Jbeta primers characterized the PCR. The data were produced by immunoSEQ multiplex PCR, yet TCRdb's version contains in-frame clones alone and is incomplete. The sample contains approximately 150,000 clones, 75% to 85% of which appear only once. This specimen comes from a study of cytomegalovirus exposure and HLA in healthy donors. The sequenced sample was PBMCs. The sequence was obtained from a man aged 50 to 60 in good health and CMV-seropositive. The chain combines TRBV28 with TRBJ2-1; 14 positions agree with TRBD2. In DNA form, the CDR3 reads TGTGCCAGCAGTCCCCGGACTAGCGGGAGGACAGGGTCCTACAATGAGCAGTTCTTC. Residues: CASSPRTSGRTGSYNEQFF.